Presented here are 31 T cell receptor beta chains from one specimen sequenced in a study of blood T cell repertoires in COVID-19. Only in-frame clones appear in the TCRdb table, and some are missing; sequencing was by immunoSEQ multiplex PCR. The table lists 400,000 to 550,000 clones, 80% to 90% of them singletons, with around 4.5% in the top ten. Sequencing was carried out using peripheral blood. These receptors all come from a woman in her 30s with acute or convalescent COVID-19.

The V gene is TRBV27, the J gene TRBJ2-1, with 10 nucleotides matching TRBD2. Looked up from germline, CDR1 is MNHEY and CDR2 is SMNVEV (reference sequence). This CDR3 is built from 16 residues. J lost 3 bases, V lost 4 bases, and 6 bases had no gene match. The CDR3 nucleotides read TGTGCCAGCAGTTCCAATAGCGGGGGGCTCTACAATGAGCAGTTCTTC. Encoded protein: CASSSNSGGLYNEQFF.

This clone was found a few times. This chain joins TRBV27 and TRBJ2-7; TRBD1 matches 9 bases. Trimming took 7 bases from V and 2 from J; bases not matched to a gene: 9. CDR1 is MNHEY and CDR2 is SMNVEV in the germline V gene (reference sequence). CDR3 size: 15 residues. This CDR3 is CASTMTGGGPYEQYF. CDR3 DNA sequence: TGTGCCAGCACAATGACAGGGGGAGGACCCTACGAGCAGTACTTC.

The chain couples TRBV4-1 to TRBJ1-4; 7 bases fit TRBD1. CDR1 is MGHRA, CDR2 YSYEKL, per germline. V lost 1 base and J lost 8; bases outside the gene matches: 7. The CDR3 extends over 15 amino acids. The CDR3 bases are TGCGCCAGCAGCCAAGTCACAGGGGAGAGGGAAAAACTGTTTTTT. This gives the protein CASSQVTGEREKLFF.

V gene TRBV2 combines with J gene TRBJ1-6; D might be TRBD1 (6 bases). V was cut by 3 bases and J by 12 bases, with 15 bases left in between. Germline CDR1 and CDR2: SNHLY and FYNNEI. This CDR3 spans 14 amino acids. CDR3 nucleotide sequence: TGTGCCAGCAGTGATAGGGGGTCAGGGCAACCCCTCCACTTT. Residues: CASSDRGSGQPLHF.

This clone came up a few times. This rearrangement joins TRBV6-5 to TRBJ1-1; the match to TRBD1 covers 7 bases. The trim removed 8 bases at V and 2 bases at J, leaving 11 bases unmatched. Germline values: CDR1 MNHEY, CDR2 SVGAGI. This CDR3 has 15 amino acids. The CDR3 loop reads CASYGKGAGNTEAFF. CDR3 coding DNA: TGTGCCAGCTATGGGAAGGGGGCAGGAAACACTGAAGCTTTCTTT.

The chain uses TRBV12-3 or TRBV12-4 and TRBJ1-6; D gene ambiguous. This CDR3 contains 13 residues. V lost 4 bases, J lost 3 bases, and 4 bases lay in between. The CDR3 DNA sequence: TGTGCCAGCAGTTGGCTCTATAATTCACCCCTCCACTTT. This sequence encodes CASSWLYNSPLHF.

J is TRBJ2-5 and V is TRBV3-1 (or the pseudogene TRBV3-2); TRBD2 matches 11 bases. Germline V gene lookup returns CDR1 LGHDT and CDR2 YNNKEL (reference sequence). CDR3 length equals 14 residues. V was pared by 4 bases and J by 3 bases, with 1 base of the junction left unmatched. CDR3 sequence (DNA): TGTGCCAGCAGCCTTAGCGGGGGGGAAGAGACCCAGTACTTC. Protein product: CASSLSGGEETQYF.

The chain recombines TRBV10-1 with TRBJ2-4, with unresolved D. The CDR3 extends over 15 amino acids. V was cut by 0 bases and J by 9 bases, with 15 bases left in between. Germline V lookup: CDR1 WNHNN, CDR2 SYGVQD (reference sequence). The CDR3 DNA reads TGCGCCAGCAGTGAGTCGCCACAGTTTGAAGCCATTCAGTACTTC. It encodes CASSESPQFEAIQYF.

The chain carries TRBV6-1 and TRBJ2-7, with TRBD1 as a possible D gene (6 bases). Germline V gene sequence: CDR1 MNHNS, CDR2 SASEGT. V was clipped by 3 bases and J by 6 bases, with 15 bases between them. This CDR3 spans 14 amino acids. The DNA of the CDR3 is TGTGCCAGCAGTGAGTCCAGGGGTGAATTCGAGCAGTACTTC. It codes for CASSESRGEFEQYF.

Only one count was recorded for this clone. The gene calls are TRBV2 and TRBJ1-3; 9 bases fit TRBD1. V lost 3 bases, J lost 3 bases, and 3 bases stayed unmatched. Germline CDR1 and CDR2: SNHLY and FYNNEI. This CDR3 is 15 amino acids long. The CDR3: CASSESDRGGNTIYF. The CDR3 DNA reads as TGTGCCAGCAGTGAGTCGGACAGGGGTGGAAACACCATATATTTT.

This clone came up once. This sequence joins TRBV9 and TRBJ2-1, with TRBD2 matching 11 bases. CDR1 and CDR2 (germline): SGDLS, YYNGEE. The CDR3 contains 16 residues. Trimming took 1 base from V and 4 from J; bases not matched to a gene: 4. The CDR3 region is CASSVQGLAAYNEQFF. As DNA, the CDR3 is TGTGCCAGCAGCGTACAGGGACTAGCGGCATACAATGAGCAGTTCTTC.

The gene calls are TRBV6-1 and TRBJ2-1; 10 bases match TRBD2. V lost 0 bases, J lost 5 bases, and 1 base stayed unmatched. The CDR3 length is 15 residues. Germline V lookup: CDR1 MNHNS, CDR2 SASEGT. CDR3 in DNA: TGTGCCAGCAGTGAAGCTCTAGCGGGGGACAATGAGCAGTTCTTC. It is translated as CASSEALAGDNEQFF.

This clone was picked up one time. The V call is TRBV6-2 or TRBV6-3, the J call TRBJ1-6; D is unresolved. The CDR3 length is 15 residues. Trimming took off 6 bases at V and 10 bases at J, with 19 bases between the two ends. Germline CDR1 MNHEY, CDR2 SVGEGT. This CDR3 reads CASSPHGPVRSPLHF. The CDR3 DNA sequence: TGTGCCAGCAGCCCCCATGGGCCCGTGAGATCACCCCTCCACTTT.

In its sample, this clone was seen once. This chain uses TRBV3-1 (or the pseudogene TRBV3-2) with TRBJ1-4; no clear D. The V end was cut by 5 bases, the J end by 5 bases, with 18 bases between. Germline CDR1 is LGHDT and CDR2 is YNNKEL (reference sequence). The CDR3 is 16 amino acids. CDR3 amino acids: CASSYTSLRPNEKLFF. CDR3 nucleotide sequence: TGTGCCAGCAGCTATACGTCGCTCAGGCCAAATGAAAAACTGTTTTTT.

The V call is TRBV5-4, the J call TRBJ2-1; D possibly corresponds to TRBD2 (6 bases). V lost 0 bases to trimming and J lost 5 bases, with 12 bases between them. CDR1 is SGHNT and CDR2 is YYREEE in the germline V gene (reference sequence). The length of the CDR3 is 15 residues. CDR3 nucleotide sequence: TGTGCCAGCAGCTTGGGGAGGGCCCTGGACAATGAGCAGTTCTTC. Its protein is CASSLGRALDNEQFF.

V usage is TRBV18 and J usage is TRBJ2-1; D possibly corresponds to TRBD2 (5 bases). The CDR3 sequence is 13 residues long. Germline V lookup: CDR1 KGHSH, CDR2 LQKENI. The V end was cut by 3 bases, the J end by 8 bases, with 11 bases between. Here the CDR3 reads CASSPWERYEQFF. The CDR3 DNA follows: TGTGCCAGCTCACCCTGGGAGCGGTATGAGCAGTTCTTC.

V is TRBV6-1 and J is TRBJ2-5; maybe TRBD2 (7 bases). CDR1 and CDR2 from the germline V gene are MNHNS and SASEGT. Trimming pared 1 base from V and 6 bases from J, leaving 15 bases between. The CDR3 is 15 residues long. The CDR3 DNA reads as TGTGCCAGCAGTGAAGTTGGGGGGGCTGGACAGACCCAGTACTTC. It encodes CASSEVGGAGQTQYF.

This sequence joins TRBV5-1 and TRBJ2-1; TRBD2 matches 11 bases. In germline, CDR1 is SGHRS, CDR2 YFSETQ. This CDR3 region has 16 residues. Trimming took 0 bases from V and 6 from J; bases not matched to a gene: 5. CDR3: CASSLGPSGGSNEQFF. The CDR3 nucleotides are TGCGCCAGCAGCTTGGGTCCTAGCGGGGGGTCCAATGAGCAGTTCTTC.

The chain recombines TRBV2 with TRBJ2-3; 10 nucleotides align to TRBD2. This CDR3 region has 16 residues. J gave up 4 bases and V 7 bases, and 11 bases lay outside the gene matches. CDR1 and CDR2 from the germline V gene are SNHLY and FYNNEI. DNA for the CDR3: TGTGCCAGCAAGCCCCTCCAGCGGGGGGGCTCAGATACGCAGTATTTT. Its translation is CASKPLQRGGSDTQYF.

The CDR3 here is CASSLVSGGQYF. Here the CDR3 DNA reads TGTGCCAGCAGCTTGGTGTCGGGGGGGCAGTACTTC. The chain employs TRBV5-6 and TRBJ2-5, with 8 bases aligning to TRBD2. Germline CDR1 reads SGHDT; CDR2 reads YYEEEE. The junction had 3 bases not matched to a gene; V was cut back by 0 bases and J by 11 bases. CDR3 length: 12 residues.

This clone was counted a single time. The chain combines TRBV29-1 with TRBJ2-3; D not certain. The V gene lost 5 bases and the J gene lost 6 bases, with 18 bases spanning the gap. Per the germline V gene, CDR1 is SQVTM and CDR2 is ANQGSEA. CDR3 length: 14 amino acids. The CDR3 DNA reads TGCAGCGTTTATAGCTTAGAAATAAGGGATACGCAGTATTTT. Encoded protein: CSVYSLEIRDTQYF.

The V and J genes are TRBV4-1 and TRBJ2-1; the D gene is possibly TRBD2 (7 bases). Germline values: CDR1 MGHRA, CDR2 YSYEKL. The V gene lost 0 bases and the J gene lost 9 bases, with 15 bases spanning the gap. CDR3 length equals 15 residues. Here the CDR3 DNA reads TGCGCCAGCAGCCAAGAGGGGGGGCGGTCTAGTGAGCAGTTCTTC. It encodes CASSQEGGRSSEQFF.

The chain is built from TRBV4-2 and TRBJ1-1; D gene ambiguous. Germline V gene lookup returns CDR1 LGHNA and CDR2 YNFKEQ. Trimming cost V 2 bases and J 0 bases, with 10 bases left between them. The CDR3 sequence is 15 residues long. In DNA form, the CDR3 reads TGTGCCAGCAGCCAAAGAGGCGGGGTGAACACTGAAGCTTTCTTT. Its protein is CASSQRGGVNTEAFF.

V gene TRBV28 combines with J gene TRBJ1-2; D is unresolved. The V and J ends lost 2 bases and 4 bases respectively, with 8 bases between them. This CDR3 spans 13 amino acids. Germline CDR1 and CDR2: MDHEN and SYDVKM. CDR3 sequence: CASSLIRSYGYTF. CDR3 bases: TGTGCCAGCAGTTTAATTCGTAGCTATGGCTACACCTTC.

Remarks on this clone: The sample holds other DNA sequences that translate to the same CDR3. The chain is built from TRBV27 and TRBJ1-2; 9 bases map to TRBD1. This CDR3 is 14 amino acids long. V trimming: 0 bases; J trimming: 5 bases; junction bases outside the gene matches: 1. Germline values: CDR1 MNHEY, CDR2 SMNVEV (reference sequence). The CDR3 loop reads CASSLSGQGYGYTF. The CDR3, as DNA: TGTGCCAGCAGTTTATCGGGACAGGGTTATGGCTACACCTTC.

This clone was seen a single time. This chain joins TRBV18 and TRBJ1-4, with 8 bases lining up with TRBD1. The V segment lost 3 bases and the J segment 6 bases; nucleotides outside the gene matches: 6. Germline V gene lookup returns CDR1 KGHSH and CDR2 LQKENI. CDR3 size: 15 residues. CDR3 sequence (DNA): TGTGCCAGCTCACCGGCCAGGGGGCGGGATGAAAAACTGTTTTTT. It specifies CASSPARGRDEKLFF.

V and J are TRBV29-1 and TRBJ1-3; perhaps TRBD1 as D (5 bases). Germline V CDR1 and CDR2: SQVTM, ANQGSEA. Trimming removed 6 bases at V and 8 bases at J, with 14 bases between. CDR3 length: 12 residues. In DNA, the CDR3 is TGCAGCGTCGGGACCTGGGAGGACACCATATATTTT. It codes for CSVGTWEDTIYF.

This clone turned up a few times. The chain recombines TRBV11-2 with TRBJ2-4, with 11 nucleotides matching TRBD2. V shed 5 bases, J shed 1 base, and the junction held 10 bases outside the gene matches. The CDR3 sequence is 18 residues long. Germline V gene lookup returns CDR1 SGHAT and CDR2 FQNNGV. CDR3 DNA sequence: TGTGCCAGCAGCGGTAGCGGGGGGGGCTTGATGGCCAAAAACATTCAGTACTTC. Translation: CASSGSGGGLMAKNIQYF.

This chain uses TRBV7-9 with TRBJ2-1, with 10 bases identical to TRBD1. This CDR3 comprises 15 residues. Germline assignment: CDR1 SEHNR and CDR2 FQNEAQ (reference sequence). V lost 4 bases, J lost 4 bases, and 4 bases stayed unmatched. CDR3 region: CASSSPGQGYNEQFF. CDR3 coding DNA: TGTGCCAGCAGCTCCCCGGGACAGGGGTACAATGAGCAGTTCTTC.

The CDR3: CASSRRYNQPQHF. CDR3 bases: TGTGCCAGTAGCCGGCGGTACAATCAGCCCCAGCATTTT. The V gene is TRBV19, the J gene TRBJ1-5, with D unresolved. V gave up 6 bases and J gave up 3 bases, with 9 bases separating them. The CDR3 totals 13 residues. Germline V lookup: CDR1 LNHDA, CDR2 SQIVND (reference sequence).

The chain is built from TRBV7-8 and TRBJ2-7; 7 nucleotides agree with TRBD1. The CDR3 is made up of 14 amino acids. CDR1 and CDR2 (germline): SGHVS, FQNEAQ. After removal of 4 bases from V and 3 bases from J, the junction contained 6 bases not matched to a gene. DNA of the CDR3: TGTGCCAGCAGCTCATCGGGACAGATCTACGAGCAGTACTTC. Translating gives CASSSSGQIYEQYF. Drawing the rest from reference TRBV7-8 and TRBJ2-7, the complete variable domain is GAGVSQSPRYKVAKRGQDVALRCDPISGHVSLFWYQQALGQGPEFLTYFQNEAQLDKSGLPSDRFFAERPEGSVSTLKIQRTQQEDSAVYLCASSSSGQIYEQYFGPGTRLTVT.